Sequencing of this T cell receptor beta chain was carried out in a study of response to subunit inactivated influenza vaccine. General study findings and limits: Authors suggested each seasonal influenza vaccination recruits few new T cells.

The germline CDR1 and CDR2 sequences are MDHEN and SYDVKM. The CDR3 contains 13 residues. V lost 8 bases, J lost 2 bases, and 5 bases stayed unmatched. TCRdb analysed the RT-PCR reads with MiXCR anew, one entry per CDR3 protein. The sample includes 500,000 to 600,000 distinct CDR3 sequences, about 7.6% of them seen just once. This clonotype was recorded a few times. Its antigen is as yet unknown. The chain couples TRBV28 to TRBJ2-5; 7 nucleotides align to TRBD2. The sequence was collected from a man aged 45 to 70 who received an inactivated influenza vaccine. The sample in question was PBMCs from blood, obtained approximately 25 months after vaccination. The CDR3 reads CASAGGGQETQYF. In nucleotides, the CDR3 is TGTGCCAGCGCCGGCGGGGGTCAAGAGACCCAGTACTTC.